A selection of T cell receptor beta chains follows, all from one sample in a study of T cells expressing NK-cell markers. With the 5' RACE reads reprocessed, TCRdb shows one record per CDR3 protein and no DNA. Recorded for this sample: around 550,000 distinct CDR3 sequences. Sequencing was carried out using blood T cells: a sorted CD56 or NKG2C T cell subset, CD4+ or CD8+ T cells, or bulk PBMC T cells (not recorded which). The receptors were gathered from a man younger than 35 in good health. The CDR3 runs from the conserved cysteine through the conserved F or W.

V gene	J gene	CDR3 protein
TRBV7-3	TRBJ2-3	CASSPGTIGDTQYF
TRBV5-1	TRBJ2-7	CASSFRDRDEQYF
TRBV6-1	TRBJ2-7	CASSRNRGHEQYF
TRBV12-3/TRBV12-4	TRBJ2-4	CASSNSGGDIQYF
TRBV6-2/TRBV6-3	TRBJ2-7	CATTSGGYYEQYF
TRBV9	TRBJ2-2	CASSVGVTLTGELFF
TRBV10-3	TRBJ1-2	CAIRIGRDRAYGYTF
TRBV6-1	TRBJ1-4	CASKAPPVNNEKLFF
TRBV7-8	TRBJ2-1	CASSLVGRGGYNEQFF
TRBV7-2	TRBJ2-7	CASNPRTRPPYEQYF
TRBV12-3/TRBV12-4	TRBJ2-1	CASSFRLAGYNEQFF
TRBV18	TRBJ2-7	CASSPKSPEQYF
TRBV12-3/TRBV12-4	TRBJ2-1	CASSQAGGALSSYNEQFF
TRBV5-6	TRBJ2-7	CASSIRRGGYEQYF
TRBV7-9	TRBJ2-3	CASSLAPSGTDTQYF
TRBV2	TRBJ1-2	CASSLKQTGFGYTF
TRBV6-5	TRBJ1-6	CASSYSIVNNSPLHF
TRBV6-2/TRBV6-3	TRBJ2-7	CASSPRTSGRDEQYF
TRBV29-1	TRBJ2-5	CSVELARGRGETQYF
TRBV15	TRBJ2-7	CATSRERDPQYF
TRBV6-5	TRBJ1-2	CASSYGAGRGNYGYTF
TRBV10-2	TRBJ2-1	CASKSYNNEQFF
TRBV5-1	TRBJ1-3	CASSETAVGNTIYF
TRBV20-1	TRBJ2-3	CSAGDPAGAGDTQYF
TRBV10-3	TRBJ2-1	CAISVDRPRYNEQFF
TRBV7-3	TRBJ2-1	CASSLKGLAEYNEQFF
TRBV11-2	TRBJ2-7	CASSFPQPLSYEQYF
TRBV4-3	TRBJ2-7	CASSQDQGREQYF
TRBV30	TRBJ1-5	CAWKAQGSNQPQHF
TRBV20-1	TRBJ1-4	CSATSGFDEKLFF
TRBV24-1	TRBJ2-1	CAIRDRENEQFF
TRBV3-1	TRBJ1-2	CASSQDLAGSYGYTF
TRBV28	TRBJ1-2	CASSLLSGGTSGYTF
TRBV13	TRBJ1-2	CASSPRQGARLYGYTF
TRBV9	TRBJ1-2	CASSVDKGYGYTF
TRBV5-1	TRBJ2-1	CASSLDLAGANEQFF
TRBV7-9	TRBJ2-3	CASSFPATSSATQYF
TRBV10-3	TRBJ2-1	CAITLETSGSGGEQFF
TRBV20-1	TRBJ2-3	CSANPVAGDTDTQYF
TRBV24-1	TRBJ2-1	CATRSALAGLDEQFF
TRBV20-1	TRBJ2-5	CSASRFNGKIQETQYF